This T cell receptor beta chain appears in the sequencing data of a study of cytomegalovirus exposure and HLA in healthy donors. Study-wide background: Counted in an early data release were approximately 85 million unique TCRs from HLA-typed donors. Findings and caveats of the study: With further analysis later on, most CMV-associated TCR beta chains appeared HLA-restricted. Sequencing likely caused a cluster of highly shared sequence variants. Later analysis indicated greater clonal expansion among HLA-associated TCR beta chains than among equally common other chains.

CDR3 length equals 15 residues. V lost 3 bases to trimming and J lost 5 bases, with 16 bases between them. Germline CDR1 and CDR2: MNHNS and SASEGT. The PCR contained 60 Vbeta and 13 Jbeta primers. This table comes from immunoSEQ multiplex PCR, and its TCRdb copy is limited to in-frame clones, with some not included. Here the sample spans about 180,000 clones, about 78% being singletons. Comments on this clone: The antigen remains undetermined.

What was sequenced was PBMCs. The source is a man aged 55 to 69 in good health and CMV-seronegative. The chain has TRBV6-1 and TRBJ1-2; TRBD1 is a possible D gene (5 bases). The CDR3 region is CASSDIGVPTYGYTF. CDR3 coding DNA: TGTGCCAGCAGTGATATAGGGGTCCCAACTTATGGCTACACCTTC.